This record covers a single T cell receptor beta chain. Its antigen is as yet unknown. This likely reflects a read error, since a far larger clone is one base away. Without the conserved terminal phenylalanine or tryptophan, this CDR3 likely stems from a read error. This entry is derived from a study of molecular identifiers for immune sequencing clone quantification. Whole-study results and caveats: Shared barcodes on identical TCR molecules could underestimate the sizes of highly expanded clones. Amid fewer than 1.3 million naive cells, spiked Jurkat TCR RNA from one cell was reportedly still detectable.

Naive CD8 T cells underwent sorting with the CD8+CD4-CCR7+CD45RA+ definition. For bulk TCR libraries, previously described methods and listed TCR primers were used. Each CDR3 protein gets one entry after TCRdb re-called the PCR reads with MiXCR. The data show more than 300,000 distinct CDR3 sequences, about a fifth seen once. The sample comprised naive CD8+ T cells from blood, with Jurkat cell RNA spiked in. Documented subset: FACS-sorted CD8+CD4-CCR7+CD45RA+ naive T cells. The source of this sequence is a human donor in good health. Some libraries in this study had Jurkat cell RNA spiked in.

The CDR3 protein is CASSLVETQYL. The CDR3 DNA follows: TGTGCCAGCAGCTTAGTAGAGACCCAGTACCTC. The chain employs TRBV7-2 and TRBJ2-5, with D hard to call. V was shortened by 1 base and J by 4 bases, with 1 base between the two germline ends. The CDR3 runs 11 residues. CDR1 is SGHTA, CDR2 FQGNSA, per germline.